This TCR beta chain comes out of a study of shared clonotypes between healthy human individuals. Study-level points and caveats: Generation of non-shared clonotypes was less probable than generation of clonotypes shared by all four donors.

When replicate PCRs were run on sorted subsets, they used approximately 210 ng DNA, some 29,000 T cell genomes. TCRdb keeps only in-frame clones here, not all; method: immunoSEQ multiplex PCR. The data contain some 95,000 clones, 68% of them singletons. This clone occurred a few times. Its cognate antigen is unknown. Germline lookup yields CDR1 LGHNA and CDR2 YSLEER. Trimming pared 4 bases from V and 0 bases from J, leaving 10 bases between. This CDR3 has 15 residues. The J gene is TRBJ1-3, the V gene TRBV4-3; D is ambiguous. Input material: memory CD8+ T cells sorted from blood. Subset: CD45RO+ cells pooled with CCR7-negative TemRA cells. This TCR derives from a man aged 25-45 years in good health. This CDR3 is CASSPGTNSGNTIYF. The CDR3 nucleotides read TGCGCCAGCAGCCCCGGAACCAACTCTGGAAACACCATATATTTT.